The next 5 T cell receptor beta chains were all read from a single sample in a study of T cells after yellow fever vaccination. From the 5' RACE reads, TCRdb called clonotypes with MiXCR, one entry per CDR3 protein. Found here are 280,000 or so distinct CDR3 sequences, around 8.6% of them singletons; the top ten hold approximately 3.3%. Specimen: CD4+ T cells sorted from PBMCs, collected 5 days after the yellow fever booster vaccination. These receptors all come from a man aged 18 to 29 who received the YFV17D yellow fever vaccine.

In DNA form, the CDR3 reads TGTGCCAGCAGTTACTCGGGTATAGCCGTCTACGAGCAGTACTTC. The encoded protein is CASSYSGIAVYEQYF. The chain has TRBV6-5 and TRBJ2-7; D remains ambiguous. The CDR3 length is 15 residues. Per the germline V gene, CDR1 is MNHEY and CDR2 is SVGAGI. V lost 0 bases and J 3 bases, leaving 12 bases between the germline ends.

This clonotype was seen a handful of times. The gene calls are TRBV6-1 and TRBJ2-1; D unresolved. The CDR3 spans 10 residues. Germline CDR1 reads MNHNS; CDR2 reads SASEGT. V lost 8 bases and J 4 bases, leaving 3 bases between the germline ends. CDR3 sequence: CASAYNEQFF. CDR3 bases: TGTGCCAGCGCTTACAATGAGCAGTTCTTC.

This clonotype appeared once. The V call is TRBV28, the J call TRBJ1-2, with D perhaps TRBD1 (6 bases). Per germline, CDR1 MDHEN and CDR2 SYDVKM. V dropped 7 bases and J dropped 7 bases, with 13 bases sitting between them. The CDR3 covers 12 residues. The CDR3 coding sequence is TGTGCCAGCAATTCAGGGGTGGCTGGCTACACCTTC. Its translation: CASNSGVAGYTF.

The chain uses TRBV20-1 and TRBJ1-5; D is perhaps TRBD1 (6 bases). V lost 2 bases and J lost 6, with 17 bases in between. This CDR3 has 15 residues. Per the germline V gene, CDR1 is DFQATT and CDR2 is SNEGSKA (reference sequence). In DNA form, the CDR3 reads TGCAGTGCTAGACGGGGGCAGGGACACGTTCAGCCCCAGCATTTT. Its protein is CSARRGQGHVQPQHF.

The rearrangement uses TRBV12-3 or TRBV12-4 and TRBJ2-4; possibly TRBD1 for D (6 bases). The CDR3 has 15 residues. The V and J ends lost 5 bases and 1 base respectively, with 12 bases between them. The CDR3 spells CASSDRTEAKNIQYF. The CDR3 nucleotides read TGTGCCAGCAGTGACAGGACCGAGGCCAAAAACATTCAGTACTTC.